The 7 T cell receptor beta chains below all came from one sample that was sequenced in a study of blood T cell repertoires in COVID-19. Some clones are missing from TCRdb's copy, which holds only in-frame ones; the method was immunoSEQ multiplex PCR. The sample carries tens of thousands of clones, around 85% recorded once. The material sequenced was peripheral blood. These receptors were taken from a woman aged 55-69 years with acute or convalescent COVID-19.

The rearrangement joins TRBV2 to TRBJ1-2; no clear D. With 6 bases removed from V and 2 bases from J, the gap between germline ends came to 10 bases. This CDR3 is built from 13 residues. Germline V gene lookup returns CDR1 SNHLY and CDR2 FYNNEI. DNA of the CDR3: TGTGCCAGCAGGCCGGGGTCGAACTATGGCTACACCTTC. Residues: CASRPGSNYGYTF.

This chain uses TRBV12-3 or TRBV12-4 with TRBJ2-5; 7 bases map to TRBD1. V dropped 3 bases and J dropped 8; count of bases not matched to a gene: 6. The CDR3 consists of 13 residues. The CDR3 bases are TGTGCCAGCAGTTTGGGCAGGGGGAGTACCCAGTACTTC. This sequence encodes CASSLGRGSTQYF.

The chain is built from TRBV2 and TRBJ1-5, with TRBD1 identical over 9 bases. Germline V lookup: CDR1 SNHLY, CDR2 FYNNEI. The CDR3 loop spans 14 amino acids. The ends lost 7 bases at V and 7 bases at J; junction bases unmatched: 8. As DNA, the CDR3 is TGTGCCAGCATGAGGGGACAGGGAGGACAGCCCCAGCATTTT. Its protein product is CASMRGQGGQPQHF.

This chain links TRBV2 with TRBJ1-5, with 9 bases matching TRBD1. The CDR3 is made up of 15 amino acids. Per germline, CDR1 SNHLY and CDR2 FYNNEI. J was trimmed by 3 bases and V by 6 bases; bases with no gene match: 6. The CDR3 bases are TGTGCCAGCAGAGTACAGGGGGCGTTCAATCAGCCCCAGCATTTT. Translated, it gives CASRVQGAFNQPQHF.

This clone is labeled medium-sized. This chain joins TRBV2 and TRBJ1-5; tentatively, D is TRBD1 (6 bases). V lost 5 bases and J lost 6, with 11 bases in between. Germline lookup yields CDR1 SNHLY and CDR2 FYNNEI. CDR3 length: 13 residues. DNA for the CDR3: TGTGCCAGCAGTACAAGGGGGATTCAGCCCCAGCATTTT. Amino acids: CASSTRGIQPQHF.

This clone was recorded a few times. CDR3 in DNA: TGCGCCAGCAGCTTGGCCCCTAGCGGGATAGGCCAAGAGACCCAGTACTTC. As protein: CASSLAPSGIGQETQYF. The chain combines TRBV5-1 with TRBJ2-5, with 9 bases aligning to TRBD2. The germline gives CDR1 SGHRS, CDR2 YFSETQ. The junction had 7 bases not matched to a gene; V was cut back by 0 bases and J by 1 base. This CDR3 is 17 amino acids long.

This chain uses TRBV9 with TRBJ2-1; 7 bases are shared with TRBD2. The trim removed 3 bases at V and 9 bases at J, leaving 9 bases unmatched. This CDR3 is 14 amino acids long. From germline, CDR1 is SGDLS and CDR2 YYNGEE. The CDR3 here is CASSGGSISLEQFF. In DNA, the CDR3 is TGTGCCAGCAGCGGCGGGAGTATTAGTCTTGAGCAGTTCTTC.